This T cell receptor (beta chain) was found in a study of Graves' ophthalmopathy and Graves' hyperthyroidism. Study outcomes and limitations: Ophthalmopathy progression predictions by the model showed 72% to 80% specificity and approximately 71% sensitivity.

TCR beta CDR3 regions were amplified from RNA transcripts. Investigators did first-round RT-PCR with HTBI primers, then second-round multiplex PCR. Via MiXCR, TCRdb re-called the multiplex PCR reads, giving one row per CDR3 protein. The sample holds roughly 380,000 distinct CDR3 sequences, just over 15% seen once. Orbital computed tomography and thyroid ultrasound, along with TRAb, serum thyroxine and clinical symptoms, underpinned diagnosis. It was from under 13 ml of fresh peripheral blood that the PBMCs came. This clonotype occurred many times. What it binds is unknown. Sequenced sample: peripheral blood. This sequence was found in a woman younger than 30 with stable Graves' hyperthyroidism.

This CDR3 reads CASSQEGKRSETQYF. CDR3 coding DNA: TGCGCCAGCAGCCAAGAGGGCAAGCGGTCGGAGACCCAGTACTTC. This sequence joins TRBV4-1 and TRBJ2-5; D possibly corresponds to TRBD2 (5 bases). V gave up 0 bases and J gave up 5 bases, with 13 bases separating them. The CDR3 spans 15 residues. Germline loops: CDR1 MGHRA, CDR2 YSYEKL.